These 7 T cell receptor beta chains were sequenced from one sample in a study of monozygotic twins with inflammatory bowel disease. TCRdb reprocessed the 5' RACE reads; each CDR3 protein has one entry and no DNA is given. The record lists 300,000 to 400,000 distinct CDR3 sequences, of which the ten most abundant hold 2% to 2.5%. The sequencing sample was made of blood. These receptors came from a human donor with ulcerative colitis or Crohn's disease, or a healthy co-twin of an affected twin (not recorded which).

The V call is TRBV18, the J call TRBJ1-2. The CDR3 contains 14 residues. CDR1 and CDR2 (germline): KGHSH, LQKENI. CDR3 in amino acids: CASSPDQANYGYTF. Combining the CDR3 with reference TRBV18 and TRBJ1-2 gives the whole variable domain NAGVMQNPRHLVRRRGQEARLRCSPMKGHSHVYWYRQLPEEGLKFMVYLQKENIIDESGMPKERFSAEFPKEGPSILRIQQVVRGDSAAYFCASSPDQANYGYTFGSGTRLTVV.

This sequence joins TRBV19 and TRBJ1-1; the TRBD1 assignment by TCRdb is unverifiable without DNA. The CDR3 loop spans 13 amino acids. Germline values: CDR1 LNHDA, CDR2 SQIVND (reference sequence). CDR3 in amino acids: CASRIGGGTEAFF. The variable domain in full, completed from reference TRBV19 and TRBJ1-1, reads DGGITQSPKYLFRKEGQNVTLSCEQNLNHDAMYWYRQDPGQGLRLIYYSQIVNDFQKGDIAEGYSVSREKKESFPLTVTSAQKNPTAFYLCASRIGGGTEAFFGQGTRLTVV.

The rearrangement joins TRBV5-6 to TRBJ2-5. The CDR3 length is 15 residues. Germline values: CDR1 SGHDT, CDR2 YYEEEE. The CDR3 here is CASSWDYKNQETQYF.

The genes are TRBV9 and TRBJ2-1; TCRdb's assignment of TRBD2 cannot be checked, as there is no DNA. Per the germline V gene, CDR1 is SGDLS and CDR2 is YYNGEE. The CDR3 is made up of 16 amino acids. The CDR3 loop is CAGSVTGLAGYNEQFF.

The chain combines TRBV28 with TRBJ1-5. Per the germline V gene, CDR1 is MDHEN and CDR2 is SYDVKM. CDR3 length: 14 residues. CDR3 amino acids: CASSLSWDIQPQHF. Full variable domain (rest looked up from reference TRBV28 and TRBJ1-5): DVKVTQSSRYLVKRTGEKVFLECVQDMDHENMFWYRQDPGLGLRLIYFSYDVKMKEKGDIPEGYSVSREKKERFSLILESASTNQTSMYLCASSLSWDIQPQHFGDGTRLSIL.

The rearrangement links TRBV7-6 to TRBJ2-3; TCRdb reports TRBD1, a call that lacks DNA to check it against. The germline V gene has CDR1 SGHVS and CDR2 FNYEAQ. This CDR3 region has 14 residues. The CDR3 reads CASSFPGSTDTQYF.

This chain uses TRBV6-5 with TRBJ2-7. This CDR3 has 14 amino acids. Germline V gene data show CDR1 as MNHEY and CDR2 as SVGAGI. This CDR3 reads CASSYSQGSYEQYF.